Each of the 23 T cell receptor beta chains below was sequenced from the same sample in a study of blood T cell repertoires in COVID-19. Method: immunoSEQ multiplex PCR; TCRdb's copy keeps in-frame clones and lacks some. The sample has some 73,000 clones; 65% to 85% are singletons. Sequencing was performed on peripheral blood. The receptors were gathered from a human donor in a cohort sampled during active COVID-19.

The gene calls are TRBV19 and TRBJ1-5, with 7 bases identical to TRBD1. The V segment lost 7 bases and the J segment 0 bases; nucleotides outside the gene matches: 3. The CDR3 sequence is 14 residues long. Germline lookup yields CDR1 LNHDA and CDR2 SQIVND (reference sequence). The CDR3 sequence is CASTQGNSNQPQHF. The CDR3 DNA sequence: TGTGCCAGTACACAGGGGAATAGCAATCAGCCCCAGCATTTT.

The rearrangement joins TRBV5-1 to TRBJ2-5, with TRBD1 identical over 8 bases. CDR3 size: 14 residues. CDR1 SGHRS and CDR2 YFSETQ come from the germline V gene. The J segment lost 5 bases and the V segment lost 3 bases, leaving 6 bases of the junction unmatched. The CDR3 DNA sequence: TGCGCCAGCAGCTGGACAGGGTCCGGGGAGACCCAGTACTTC. Translated, it gives CASSWTGSGETQYF.

The rearrangement links TRBV6-5 to TRBJ1-2; TRBD1 matches at 7 bases. Germline loops: CDR1 MNHEY, CDR2 SVGAGI. This CDR3 comprises 14 residues. J was trimmed by 6 bases and V by 6 bases; bases with no gene match: 10. The CDR3 loop reads CASSGVTGSNGYTF. The CDR3, as DNA: TGTGCCAGCAGCGGAGTGACAGGGTCGAATGGCTACACCTTC.

This chain connects TRBV10-3 to TRBJ1-1; TRBD1 matches at 10 bases. This CDR3 region has 18 residues. Germline lookup yields CDR1 ENHRY and CDR2 SYGVKD. V lost 4 bases, J lost 0 bases, and 11 bases stayed unmatched. CDR3 sequence (DNA): TGTGCCATCAGTGGATCCGGGACAGGGGTGTCTTTGAACACTGAAGCTTTCTTT. Amino acids: CAISGSGTGVSLNTEAFF.

This rearrangement joins TRBV6-5 to TRBJ2-1, with 8 bases aligning to TRBD2. The CDR3 has 15 amino acids. CDR1 and CDR2 from the germline V gene are MNHEY and SVGAGI. Trimming removed 3 bases from V and 8 bases from J; junction bases left unmatched: 9. The CDR3 here is CASSYRRGGSYEQFF. CDR3 sequence (DNA): TGTGCCAGCAGTTATCGGCGCGGGGGGTCCTATGAGCAGTTCTTC.

The V and J genes are TRBV5-1 and TRBJ2-1; the match to TRBD2 covers 12 bases. Trimming cost V 0 bases and J 9 bases; bases outside gene matches: 16. The CDR3 runs to 19 residues. Germline V lookup: CDR1 SGHRS, CDR2 YFSETQ. The CDR3 region has the DNA TGCGCCAGCAGCTTGGGACCCCCATTCTCGGCTAGCGGGGGGGGTGAGCAGTTCTTC. Its translation: CASSLGPPFSASGGGEQFF.

The genes are TRBV4-3 and TRBJ2-3, with D tentatively TRBD1 (7 bases). The V and J ends lost 4 bases and 1 base respectively, with 18 bases between them. This CDR3 has 17 amino acids. Germline V CDR1 and CDR2: LGHNA, YSLEER. CDR3: CASSLSEGAEGTDTQYF. Here the CDR3 DNA reads TGCGCCAGCAGCCTCTCGGAGGGGGCGGAAGGCACAGATACGCAGTATTTT.

The V call is TRBV5-5, the J call TRBJ2-1, with D perhaps TRBD1 (6 bases). The CDR3 loop spans 13 amino acids. Germline V CDR1 and CDR2: SGHKS, YYEKEE (reference sequence). V was clipped by 5 bases and J by 10 bases, with 16 bases between them. CDR3 loop: CASSFTGTSEQFF. In nucleotides, the CDR3 is TGTGCCAGCAGTTTTACAGGGACGAGCGAGCAGTTCTTC.

The chain employs TRBV11-2 and TRBJ2-7; tentative D call: TRBD2 (5 bases). The CDR3 sequence is 13 residues long. The ends were cut back, 1 base at V and 13 bases at J, with 17 bases in the middle. Germline-derived CDR1 and CDR2 are SGHAT and FQNNGV. The CDR3 reads CASSLAQLGKPYF. The CDR3 region has the DNA TGTGCCAGCAGCTTAGCCCAACTCGGGAAGCCTTACTTC.

The chain couples TRBV19 to TRBJ1-5; TRBD1 might be the D (5 bases). Trimming took off 4 bases at V and 4 bases at J, with 14 bases between the two ends. The CDR3 spans 15 residues. Germline V gene lookup returns CDR1 LNHDA and CDR2 SQIVND (reference sequence). The chain's CDR3 is CASSTSTASNQPQHF. The DNA of the CDR3 is TGTGCCAGTAGTACCTCGACAGCTTCGAATCAGCCCCAGCATTTT.

The chain links TRBV6-5 to TRBJ1-2; 11 bases are shared with TRBD1. The germline V gene has CDR1 MNHEY and CDR2 SVGAGI. This CDR3 has 14 residues. With V trimmed by 5 bases and J by 5 bases, 4 bases remained unmatched. CDR3 in DNA: TGTGCCAGCAGTATGGGACAGGGGGGGTATGGCTACACCTTC. Translated: CASSMGQGGYGYTF.

The genes are TRBV5-1 and TRBJ1-1, with 10 bases identical to TRBD1. The V segment lost 2 bases and the J segment 2 bases; nucleotides outside the gene matches: 6. The germline V gene encodes CDR1 SGHRS and CDR2 YFSETQ. The length of the CDR3 is 16 residues. This chain's CDR3 is CASSFGQGVVNTEAFF. In DNA, the CDR3 is TGCGCCAGCAGCTTCGGACAGGGGGTGGTCAACACTGAAGCTTTCTTT.

V usage is TRBV7-8 and J usage is TRBJ1-2, with 10 bases aligning to TRBD1. V gave up 3 bases and J gave up 6 bases; unmatched junction bases: 7. There are 15 residues in the CDR3. Germline V gene lookup returns CDR1 SGHVS and CDR2 FQNEAQ. CDR3 sequence reads: CASSLGGQGSDGYTF. CDR3 bases: TGTGCCAGCAGCTTGGGGGGACAGGGGAGCGATGGCTACACCTTC.

CDR3 nucleotides: TGTGCCAGCAGCTTTGAGGCCTCAGCGGCTTCCTACAATGAGCAGTTCTTC. It encodes CASSFEASAASYNEQFF. This chain links TRBV11-2 with TRBJ2-1; TRBD2 might be the D (5 bases). The V end lost 3 bases, the J end lost 1 base, and 16 bases lay between the germline ends. CDR1 and CDR2 from the germline V gene are SGHAT and FQNNGV. The CDR3 spans 17 residues.

The count of this clone is one. The chain is built from TRBV3-1 (or the pseudogene TRBV3-2) and TRBJ1-6; D gene ambiguous. V was pared by 1 base and J by 9 bases, with 19 bases between. Germline V gene data show CDR1 as LGHDT and CDR2 as YNNKEL (reference sequence). The CDR3 has 17 amino acids. CDR3 coding DNA: TGTGCCAGCAGCCAAGTGGCCGGTGCACCGCGGCGTTCACCCCTCCACTTT. Translating it yields CASSQVAGAPRRSPLHF.

This sequence joins TRBV18 and TRBJ1-4; TRBD1 matches at 9 bases. The CDR3 covers 15 residues. Germline V gives CDR1 KGHSH, CDR2 LQKENI. With 0 bases clipped from V and 7 bases from J, the junction kept 3 bases outside the gene matches. The CDR3 here is CASSPPGQGGEKLFF. In DNA form, the CDR3 reads TGTGCCAGCTCACCACCGGGACAGGGTGGTGAAAAACTGTTTTTT.

The genes are TRBV6-5 and TRBJ1-5; no clear D. The CDR3 sequence is 13 residues long. The ends were cut back, 2 bases at V and 5 bases at J, with 7 bases in the middle. Germline CDR1 is MNHEY and CDR2 is SVGAGI. The CDR3 protein is CASSYTQDQPQHF. The CDR3 nucleotides are TGTGCCAGCAGTTACACCCAGGATCAGCCCCAGCATTTT.

V gene TRBV20-1 combines with J gene TRBJ1-3; D uncertain. Per the germline V gene, CDR1 is DFQATT and CDR2 is SNEGSKA (reference sequence). Trimming pared 3 bases from V and 3 bases from J, leaving 9 bases between. This CDR3 is 13 amino acids long. The CDR3 sequence: CSASSGYGNTIYF. The CDR3 nucleotides are TGCAGTGCTAGTTCGGGGTATGGAAACACCATATATTTT.

The gene calls are TRBV14 and TRBJ1-2, with no clear D. Germline CDR1 SGHDN, CDR2 FVKESK. V was clipped by 4 bases and J by 4 bases, with 10 bases between them. The length of the CDR3 is 13 residues. Here the CDR3 DNA reads TGTGCCAGCAGCCCCGGCCGGAGCTATGGCTACACCTTC. This encodes CASSPGRSYGYTF.

The chain is built from TRBV11-2 and TRBJ2-5; 8 bases map to TRBD1. J was trimmed by 2 bases and V by 2 bases; bases with no gene match: 10. This CDR3 is 17 amino acids long. CDR1 is SGHAT and CDR2 is FQNNGV in the germline V gene. The CDR3 DNA follows: TGTGCCAGCAGCTTACGACAGGGGTCCTTCACACAAGAGACCCAGTACTTC. It translates to CASSLRQGSFTQETQYF.

V is TRBV5-6 and J is TRBJ2-3; tentative D call: TRBD2 (5 bases). V lost 2 bases and J 5 bases, leaving 9 bases between the germline ends. Germline CDR1 reads SGHDT; CDR2 reads YYEEEE. The CDR3 is made up of 13 amino acids. This CDR3 is CASSFSGVDTQYF. The CDR3 DNA reads as TGTGCCAGCAGCTTCAGCGGCGTAGATACGCAGTATTTT. Looking up the rest from reference TRBV5-6 and TRBJ2-3 gives the full variable domain: DAGVTQSPTHLIKTRGQQVTLRCSPKSGHDTVSWYQQALGQGPQFIFQYYEEEERQRGNFPDRFSGHQFPNYSSELNVNALLLGDSALYLCASSFSGVDTQYFGPGTRLTVL.

This clone turned up a few times. The V call is TRBV6-5, the J call TRBJ1-6, with TRBD1 as a possible D gene (6 bases). The V gene's germline CDR1 is MNHEY and CDR2 SVGAGI. The CDR3 has 13 residues. V was cut by 8 bases and J by 10 bases, with 15 bases left in between. CDR3 bases: TGTGCCAGCTGGAGGGGGGGTCGGTCACCCCTCCACTTT. Translation gives CASWRGGRSPLHF.

This clone has a single count. V is TRBV5-1 and J is TRBJ2-5; 7 nucleotides agree with TRBD1. Germline trimming cut 4 bases from V and 5 bases from J; bases unmatched to any gene: 8. Germline CDR1 is SGHRS and CDR2 is YFSETQ. The length of the CDR3 is 14 residues. CDR3: CASSPTGNWETQYF. CDR3 DNA: TGCGCCAGCAGCCCGACAGGGAATTGGGAGACCCAGTACTTC.